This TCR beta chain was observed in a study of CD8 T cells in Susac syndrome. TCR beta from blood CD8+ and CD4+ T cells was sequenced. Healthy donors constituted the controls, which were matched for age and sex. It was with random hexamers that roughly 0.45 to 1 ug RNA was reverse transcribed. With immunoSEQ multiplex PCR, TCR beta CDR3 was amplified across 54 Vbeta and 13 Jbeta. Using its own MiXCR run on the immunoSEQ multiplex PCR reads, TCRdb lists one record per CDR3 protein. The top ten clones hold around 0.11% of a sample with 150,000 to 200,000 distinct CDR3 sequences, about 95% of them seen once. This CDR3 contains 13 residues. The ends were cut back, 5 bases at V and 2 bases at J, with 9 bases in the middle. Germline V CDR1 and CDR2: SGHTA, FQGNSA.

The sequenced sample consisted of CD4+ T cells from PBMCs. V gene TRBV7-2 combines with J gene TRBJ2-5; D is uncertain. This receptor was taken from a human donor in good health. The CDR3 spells CASSREIQETQYF. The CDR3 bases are TGTGCCAGCAGCCGAGAGATACAAGAGACCCAGTACTTC.